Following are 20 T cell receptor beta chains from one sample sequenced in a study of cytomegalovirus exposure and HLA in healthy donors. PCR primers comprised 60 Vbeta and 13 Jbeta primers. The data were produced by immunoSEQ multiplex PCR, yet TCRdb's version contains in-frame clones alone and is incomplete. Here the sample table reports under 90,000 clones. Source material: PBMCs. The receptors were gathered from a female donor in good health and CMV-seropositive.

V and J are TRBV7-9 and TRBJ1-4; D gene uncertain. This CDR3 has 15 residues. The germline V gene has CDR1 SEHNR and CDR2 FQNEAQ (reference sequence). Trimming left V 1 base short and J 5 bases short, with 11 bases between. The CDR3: CASSLGAGLNEKLFF. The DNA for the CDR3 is TGTGCCAGCAGCTTAGGCGCAGGATTGAATGAAAAACTGTTTTTT.

This CDR3 is CASSRSGQGATNTIYF. CDR3 nucleotide sequence: TGTGCCAGCAGTCGATCGGGACAGGGGGCGACGAACACCATATATTTT. This chain joins TRBV7-9 and TRBJ1-3, with 12 bases aligning to TRBD1. Germline CDR1 is SEHNR and CDR2 is FQNEAQ (reference sequence). This CDR3 is built from 16 residues. With V trimmed by 6 bases and J by 7 bases, 10 bases remained unmatched. The full variable domain, its missing parts supplied by reference TRBV7-9 and TRBJ1-3, is DTGVSQNPRHKITKRGQNVTFRCDPISEHNRLYWYRQTLGQGPEFLTYFQNEAQLEKSRLLSDRFSAERPKGSFSTLEIQRTEQGDSAMYLCASSRSGQGATNTIYFGEGSWLTVV.

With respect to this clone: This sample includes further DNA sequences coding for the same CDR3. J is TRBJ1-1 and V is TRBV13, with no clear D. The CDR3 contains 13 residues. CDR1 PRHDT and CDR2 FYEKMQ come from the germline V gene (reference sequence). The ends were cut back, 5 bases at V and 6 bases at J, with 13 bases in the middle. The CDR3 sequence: CASSQRGQSEAFF. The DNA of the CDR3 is TGTGCCAGCAGCCAAAGAGGGCAATCTGAAGCTTTCTTT.

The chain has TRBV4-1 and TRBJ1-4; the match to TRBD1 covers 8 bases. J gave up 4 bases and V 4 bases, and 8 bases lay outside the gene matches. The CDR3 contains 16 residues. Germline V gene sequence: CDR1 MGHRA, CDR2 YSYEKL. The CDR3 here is CASSPAGTGGNEKLFF. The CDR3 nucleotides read TGCGCCAGCAGCCCAGCCGGGACAGGCGGTAATGAAAAACTGTTTTTT.

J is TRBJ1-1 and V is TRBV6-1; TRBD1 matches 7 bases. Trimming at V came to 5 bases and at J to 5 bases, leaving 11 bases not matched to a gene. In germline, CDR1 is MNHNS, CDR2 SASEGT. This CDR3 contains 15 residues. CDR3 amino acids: CASSPLKGAVTEAFF. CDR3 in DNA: TGTGCCAGCAGTCCCTTGAAGGGGGCGGTAACTGAAGCTTTCTTT.

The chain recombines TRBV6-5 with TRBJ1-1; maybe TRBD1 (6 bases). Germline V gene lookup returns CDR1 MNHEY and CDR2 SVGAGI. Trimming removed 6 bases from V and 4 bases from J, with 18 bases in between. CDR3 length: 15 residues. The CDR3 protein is CASSPSYRVATEAFF. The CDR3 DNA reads TGTGCCAGCAGCCCCTCCTACAGGGTTGCCACTGAAGCTTTCTTT.

In nucleotides, the CDR3 is TGTGCCAGCAGTCTCAGCGGACCGGCTTATGGCTACACCTTC. It encodes CASSLSGPAYGYTF. The V and J genes are TRBV27 and TRBJ1-2; unclear D gene. The CDR3 length is 14 residues. In germline, CDR1 is MNHEY, CDR2 SMNVEV (reference sequence). Trimming removed 5 bases at V and 5 bases at J, with 15 bases between.

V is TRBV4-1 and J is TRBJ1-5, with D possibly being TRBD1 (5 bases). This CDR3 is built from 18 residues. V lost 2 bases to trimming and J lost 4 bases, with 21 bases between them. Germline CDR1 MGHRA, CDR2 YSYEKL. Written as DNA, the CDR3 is TGCGCCAGCAGCCAAACGACCTTTGGGGGGGAGCTTAATCAGCCCCAGCATTTT. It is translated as CASSQTTFGGELNQPQHF.

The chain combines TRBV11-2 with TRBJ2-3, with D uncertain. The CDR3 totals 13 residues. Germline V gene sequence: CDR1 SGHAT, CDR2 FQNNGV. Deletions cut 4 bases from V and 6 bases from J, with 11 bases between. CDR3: CASSSNGFDTQYF. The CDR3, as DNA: TGTGCCAGCAGCTCCAACGGGTTTGATACGCAGTATTTT.

The CDR3 protein is CASSPTWREDPADTQYF. In DNA, the CDR3 is TGTGCCAGCTCACCTACGTGGCGGGAGGACCCCGCAGATACGCAGTATTTT. J is TRBJ2-3 and V is TRBV18; 8 nucleotides match TRBD2. V was clipped by 3 bases and J by 4 bases; unmatched bases: 12. Germline values: CDR1 KGHSH, CDR2 LQKENI. The CDR3 has 17 amino acids.

CDR3 nucleotides: TGTGCCAGCAGTCTACAGGGGAATTACAATGAGCAGTTCTTC. This sequence encodes CASSLQGNYNEQFF. The genes are TRBV28 and TRBJ2-1, with TRBD1 identical over 7 bases. The V and J ends lost 5 bases and 4 bases, in that order; junction bases with no gene match: 5. This CDR3 spans 14 amino acids. Germline V gene lookup returns CDR1 MDHEN and CDR2 SYDVKM.

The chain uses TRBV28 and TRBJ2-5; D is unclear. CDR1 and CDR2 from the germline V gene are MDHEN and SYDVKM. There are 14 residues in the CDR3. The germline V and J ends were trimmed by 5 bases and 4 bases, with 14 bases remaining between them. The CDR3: CASSLPVSSETQYF. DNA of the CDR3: TGTGCCAGCAGTCTCCCGGTCTCTTCAGAGACCCAGTACTTC.

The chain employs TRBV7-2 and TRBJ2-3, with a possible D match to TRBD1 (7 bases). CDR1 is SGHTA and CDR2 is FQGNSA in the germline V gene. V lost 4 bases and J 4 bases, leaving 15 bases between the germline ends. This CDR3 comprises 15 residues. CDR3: CASSWRAQGADTQYF. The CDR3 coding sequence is TGTGCCAGCAGCTGGAGGGCCCAGGGGGCAGATACGCAGTATTTT.

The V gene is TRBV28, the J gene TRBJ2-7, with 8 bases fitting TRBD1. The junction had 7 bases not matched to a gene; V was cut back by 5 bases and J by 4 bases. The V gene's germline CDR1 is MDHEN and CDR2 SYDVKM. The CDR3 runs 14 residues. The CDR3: CASSRRDRSYEQYF. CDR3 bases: TGTGCCAGCAGTCGCCGGGACAGGTCATACGAGCAGTACTTC.

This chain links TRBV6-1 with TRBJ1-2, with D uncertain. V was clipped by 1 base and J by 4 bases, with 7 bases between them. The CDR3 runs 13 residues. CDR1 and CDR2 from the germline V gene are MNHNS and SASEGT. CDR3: CASSEEASYGYTF. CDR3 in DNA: TGTGCCAGCAGTGAAGAAGCATCCTATGGCTACACCTTC.

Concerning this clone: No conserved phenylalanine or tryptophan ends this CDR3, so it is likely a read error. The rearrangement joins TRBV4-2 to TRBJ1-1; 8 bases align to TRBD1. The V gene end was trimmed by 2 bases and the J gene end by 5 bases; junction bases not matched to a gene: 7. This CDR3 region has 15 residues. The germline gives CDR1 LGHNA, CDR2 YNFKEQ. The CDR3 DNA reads TGTGCCAGCAGCCAACCCTGGACAGGGAGAACTGAAGCTTTCTTG. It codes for CASSQPWTGRTEAFL.

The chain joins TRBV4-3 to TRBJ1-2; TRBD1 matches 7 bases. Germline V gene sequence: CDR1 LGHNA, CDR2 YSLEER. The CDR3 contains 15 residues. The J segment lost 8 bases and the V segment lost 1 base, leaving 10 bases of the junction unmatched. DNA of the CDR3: TGCGCCAGCAGCCAAGGACAGGGAATGTTGGGGGGCTACACCTTC. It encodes CASSQGQGMLGGYTF.

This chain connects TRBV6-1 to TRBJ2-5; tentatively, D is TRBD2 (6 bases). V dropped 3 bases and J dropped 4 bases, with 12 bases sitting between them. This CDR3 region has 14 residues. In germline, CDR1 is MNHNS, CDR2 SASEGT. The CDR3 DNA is TGTGCCAGCAGTGAGCGGGGAGAAGGAGAGACCCAGTACTTC. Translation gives CASSERGEGETQYF.

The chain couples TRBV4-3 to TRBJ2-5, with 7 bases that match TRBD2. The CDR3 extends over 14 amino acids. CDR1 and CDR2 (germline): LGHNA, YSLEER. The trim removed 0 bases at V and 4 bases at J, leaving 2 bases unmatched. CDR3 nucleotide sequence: TGCGCCAGCAGCCAAGAACCGGGGGGAGAGACCCAGTACTTC. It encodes CASSQEPGGETQYF.

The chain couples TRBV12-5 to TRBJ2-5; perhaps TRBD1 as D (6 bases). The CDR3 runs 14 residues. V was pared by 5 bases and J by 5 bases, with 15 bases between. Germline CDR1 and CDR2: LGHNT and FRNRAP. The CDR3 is CASGLTGWGETQYF. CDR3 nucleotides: TGTGCTAGTGGTCTAACAGGGTGGGGGGAGACCCAGTACTTC.